These 23 T cell receptor beta chains share one sample of origin, sequenced in a study of identical twins. TCRdb reanalysed the 5' RACE reads using MiXCR and keeps one entry per CDR3 protein. In the table there are 700,000 or so distinct CDR3 sequences, about 9.4% of which are singletons. This sample also belongs to another study, concerning yellow fever vaccine responses in identical twins.

Sequencing was done on a sample of PBMCs. These receptors came from a woman younger than 35 in good health.

A few counts support this clonotype. This rearrangement joins TRBV5-1 to TRBJ2-1; 8 nucleotides agree with TRBD2. The germline gives CDR1 SGHRS, CDR2 YFSETQ. The CDR3 contains 14 residues. V trimming: 0 bases; J trimming: 11 bases; junction bases outside the gene matches: 7. The CDR3 bases are TGCGCCAGCAGCTTGGATCCGAGCGGGAGCAAGCAGTTCTTC. Amino acid sequence: CASSLDPSGSKQFF.

V is TRBV7-9 and J is TRBJ2-1, with TRBD1 identical over 9 bases. Germline-derived CDR1 and CDR2 are SEHNR and FQNEAQ (reference sequence). This CDR3 has 17 amino acids. After removal of 4 bases from V and 4 bases from J, the junction contained 11 bases not matched to a gene. The CDR3 nucleotides are TGTGCCAGCAGCTCGGGTCCTCGGACAGGGGCGTACAATGAGCAGTTCTTC. This codes for CASSSGPRTGAYNEQFF.

This chain links TRBV29-1 with TRBJ2-2; 7 bases are shared with TRBD1. The CDR3 runs to 14 residues. V lost 4 bases and J lost 0; bases outside the gene matches: 2. The germline CDR1 and CDR2 sequences are SQVTM and ANQGSEA. The chain's CDR3 is CSVGGGTNTGELFF. The CDR3 DNA reads as TGCAGCGTTGGAGGGGGCACGAACACCGGGGAGCTGTTTTTT.

This clonotype occurred a few times. The V and J genes are TRBV14 and TRBJ2-3; 10 bases are shared with TRBD1. The J segment lost 3 bases and the V segment lost 2 bases, leaving 11 bases of the junction unmatched. The germline CDR1 and CDR2 sequences are SGHDN and FVKESK. The CDR3 has 18 residues. The CDR3 DNA sequence: TGTGCCAGCAGCCAATTTCTGGGACAGGGGACTCTTACAGATACGCAGTATTTT. It specifies CASSQFLGQGTLTDTQYF.

The table lists this clonotype with many counts. This chain links TRBV29-1 with TRBJ2-3; no clear D gene. Deletions cut 6 bases from V and 1 base from J, with 8 bases between. The germline gives CDR1 SQVTM, CDR2 ANQGSEA. The CDR3 is made up of 12 amino acids. CDR3 region: CSVLWGTDTQYF. The CDR3 DNA is TGCAGCGTGCTTTGGGGCACAGATACGCAGTATTTT.

The sample holds a few counts of this clonotype. The chain joins TRBV6-1 to TRBJ2-5, with a tentative D call TRBD1 (5 bases). V lost 6 bases to trimming and J lost 7 bases, with 15 bases between them. The CDR3 runs to 13 residues. The germline V gene encodes CDR1 MNHNS and CDR2 SASEGT. In nucleotides, the CDR3 is TGTGCCAGCAGACTCCCCAGGGATCCGACCCAGTACTTC. Translation gives CASRLPRDPTQYF.

This clonotype has only a few counts. The chain couples TRBV28 to TRBJ2-7; 7 positions match TRBD1. Unmatched junction bases numbered 7, after V lost 5 bases and J lost 0 bases. The length of the CDR3 is 15 residues. Looked up from germline, CDR1 is MDHEN and CDR2 is SYDVKM. CDR3 sequence reads: CASSGSGTVSYEQYF. The CDR3 DNA is TGTGCCAGCAGTGGCTCGGGGACAGTCTCCTACGAGCAGTACTTC.

This clonotype was recorded a few times. The chain joins TRBV7-9 to TRBJ2-1, with 13 bases aligning to TRBD2. CDR1 and CDR2 from the germline V gene are SEHNR and FQNEAQ (reference sequence). The CDR3 totals 17 residues. The V and J ends lost 0 bases and 8 bases, in that order; junction bases with no gene match: 7. CDR3 nucleotide sequence: TGTGCCAGCAGCTTAGCGATCCCGGGACTAGCGGGGCATGAGCAGTTCTTC. This codes for CASSLAIPGLAGHEQFF. Looking up the rest from reference TRBV7-9 and TRBJ2-1 gives the full variable domain: DTGVSQNPRHKITKRGQNVTFRCDPISEHNRLYWYRQTLGQGPEFLTYFQNEAQLEKSRLLSDRFSAERPKGSFSTLEIQRTEQGDSAMYLCASSLAIPGLAGHEQFFGPGTRLTVL.

The chain has TRBV5-1 and TRBJ2-3, with D tentatively TRBD1 or TRBD2 (5 bases each). The CDR3 runs 15 residues. V lost 4 bases and J 2 bases, leaving 14 bases between the germline ends. Germline V gives CDR1 SGHRS, CDR2 YFSETQ. The CDR3 DNA sequence: TGCGCCAGCAGCGAGGGGCAGGGCCTCACAGATACGCAGTATTTT. It is translated as CASSEGQGLTDTQYF.

This clonotype showed up many times. The chain links TRBV12-3 or TRBV12-4 to TRBJ2-7, with D maybe TRBD1 (5 bases). The V and J ends lost 11 bases and 0 bases respectively, with 11 bases between them. CDR3 length: 12 residues. CDR3 residues: CAGDSSSYEQYF. CDR3 DNA: TGTGCCGGAGACAGTAGCTCCTACGAGCAGTACTTC.

This clonotype was found many times. The genes are TRBV29-1 and TRBJ2-4; tentatively, D is TRBD1 (5 bases). V lost 4 bases and J lost 8, with 12 bases in between. The length of the CDR3 is 12 residues. Germline values: CDR1 SQVTM, CDR2 ANQGSEA. CDR3 amino acids: CSVGGKGDIQYF. In DNA form, the CDR3 reads TGCAGCGTTGGGGGCAAAGGGGACATTCAGTACTTC.

This chain links TRBV7-2 with TRBJ2-5, with D possibly matching TRBD2 (7 bases). The length of the CDR3 is 14 residues. V was clipped by 2 bases and J by 7 bases, with 14 bases between them. Germline values: CDR1 SGHTA, CDR2 FQGNSA. The CDR3 loop reads CASSLKVGGGTQYF. The CDR3 bases are TGTGCCAGCAGCTTAAAAGTAGGGGGGGGGACCCAGTACTTC.

This clonotype appeared many times. J is TRBJ2-1 and V is TRBV20-1, with TRBD1 matching 9 bases. Trimming at V came to 8 bases and at J to 6 bases, leaving 5 bases not matched to a gene. Germline lookup yields CDR1 DFQATT and CDR2 SNEGSKA (reference sequence). The CDR3 covers 12 residues. The CDR3 sequence is CSIPTGGNEQFF. The CDR3 bases are TGCAGTATTCCGACAGGGGGCAATGAGCAGTTCTTC.

The CDR3 reads CASSHTGQGYNEQFF. The CDR3 DNA reads as TGTGCCAGCAGCCATACCGGACAGGGTTACAATGAGCAGTTCTTC. The chain uses TRBV6-2 or TRBV6-3 and TRBJ2-1; 8 nucleotides agree with TRBD1. In germline, CDR1 is MNHEY, CDR2 SVGEGT. V lost 6 bases to trimming and J lost 4 bases; unmatched junction nucleotides: 8. The CDR3 sequence is 15 residues long.

This clonotype was picked up a small number of times. This chain connects TRBV6-5 to TRBJ2-5, with D unclear. This CDR3 has 14 amino acids. Germline V gene lookup returns CDR1 MNHEY and CDR2 SVGAGI. With 2 bases removed from V and 1 base from J, the gap between germline ends came to 8 bases. CDR3 sequence (DNA): TGTGCCAGCAGTTACGGGCCGACCCAAGAGACCCAGTACTTC. It yields the protein CASSYGPTQETQYF.

The chain couples TRBV20-1 to TRBJ2-7; D may be TRBD2 (7 bases). Germline CDR1 and CDR2: DFQATT and SNEGSKA (reference sequence). This CDR3 spans 13 amino acids. Trimming removed 3 bases at V and 4 bases at J, with 13 bases between. CDR3 in amino acids: CSASKGGVYEQYF. In DNA, the CDR3 is TGCAGTGCTAGTAAAGGGGGGGTGTACGAGCAGTACTTC.

CDR3 nucleotides: TGTGCCATCAGGGAAAGACAGTCTTCTGGAAACACCATATATTTT. This gives the protein CAIRERQSSGNTIYF. The chain recombines TRBV10-3 with TRBJ1-3, with D perhaps matching TRBD1 (5 bases). Germline V gene lookup returns CDR1 ENHRY and CDR2 SYGVKD. Trimming took off 6 bases at V and 1 base at J, with 13 bases between the two ends. The CDR3 runs to 15 residues.

This chain connects TRBV9 to TRBJ2-5, with 13 bases lining up with TRBD2. Germline values: CDR1 SGDLS, CDR2 YYNGEE. The CDR3 extends over 16 amino acids. Trimming at V came to 3 bases and at J to 4 bases, leaving 6 bases not matched to a gene. The CDR3 reads CASSEPGLAGSETQYF. The CDR3 nucleotides read TGTGCCAGCAGCGAACCGGGACTAGCGGGGTCAGAGACCCAGTACTTC.

The chain uses TRBV12-3 or TRBV12-4 and TRBJ2-6; D is undetermined. The CDR3 runs to 15 residues. With 5 bases removed from V and 0 bases from J, the gap between germline ends came to 8 bases. The CDR3: CASSPDGSGANVLTF. CDR3 DNA sequence: TGTGCCAGCAGTCCCGACGGCTCTGGGGCCAACGTCCTGACTTTC.

The chain combines TRBV2 with TRBJ2-5; 9 nucleotides align to TRBD2. After removal of 4 bases from V and 3 bases from J, the junction contained 6 bases not matched to a gene. The CDR3 covers 15 residues. Germline V gene lookup returns CDR1 SNHLY and CDR2 FYNNEI. CDR3 residues: CASSGAGGLEETQYF. Here the CDR3 DNA reads TGTGCCAGCAGTGGAGCGGGGGGTCTGGAAGAGACCCAGTACTTC. Based on the CDR3 plus reference TRBV2 and TRBJ2-5, the full variable domain is EPEVTQTPSHQVTQMGQEVILRCVPISNHLYFYWYRQILGQKVEFLVSFYNNEISEKSEIFDDQFSVERPDGSNFTLKIRSTKLEDSAMYFCASSGAGGLEETQYFGPGTRLLVL.

Ten or more counts support this clonotype. The chain couples TRBV6-5 to TRBJ2-5; D gene unclear. In germline, CDR1 is MNHEY, CDR2 SVGAGI. The CDR3 consists of 11 residues. The V and J ends lost 7 bases and 3 bases respectively, with 6 bases between them. CDR3 region: CASIDEETQYF. The CDR3 nucleotides are TGTGCCAGCATTGACGAAGAGACCCAGTACTTC.

This clonotype was counted only a few times. The J gene is TRBJ2-1, the V gene TRBV6-1, with D possibly TRBD1 on 5 matching bases. CDR3 length: 13 residues. Germline values: CDR1 MNHNS, CDR2 SASEGT. The germline V and J ends were trimmed by 1 base and 9 bases, with 10 bases remaining between them. The chain's CDR3 is CASSEVQGSEQFF. CDR3 DNA sequence: TGTGCCAGCAGTGAAGTTCAGGGAAGTGAGCAGTTCTTC.

This clonotype was counted ten times or more. The chain uses TRBV6-4 and TRBJ1-1; D uncertain. The CDR3 is made up of 14 amino acids. Germline CDR1 MRHNA, CDR2 SNTAGT. Trimming removed 6 bases at V and 3 bases at J, with 14 bases between. The CDR3 coding sequence is TGTGCCAGCAGAAAAAGGTGGACGGACACTGAAGCTTTCTTT. Amino acid sequence: CASRKRWTDTEAFF.